Below, 30 T cell receptor beta chains from the same sample are listed, as sequenced in a study of cytomegalovirus exposure and HLA in healthy donors. Profiled with immunoSEQ multiplex PCR; TCRdb holds only in-frame clones, not every one. The repertoire holds 200,000 to 250,000 clones, with about 86% as singletons. Sequenced material: PBMCs. Receptors originate from a woman aged 18-35 years in good health and CMV-seronegative.

The chain uses TRBV2 and TRBJ2-3, with D hard to call. The V end lost 7 bases, the J end lost 0 bases, and 11 bases lay between the germline ends. The CDR3 spans 14 residues. Germline V CDR1 and CDR2: SNHLY, FYNNEI. The CDR3 bases are TGTGCCAGCATGGTCGGCGGTAGCACAGATACGCAGTATTTT. Amino acid sequence: CASMVGGSTDTQYF.

This chain connects TRBV29-1 to TRBJ1-2; TRBD1 aligns across 7 bases. The CDR3 is 12 amino acids. Germline V gives CDR1 SQVTM, CDR2 ANQGSEA. J gave up 2 bases and V 5 bases, and 2 bases lay outside the gene matches. CDR3 nucleotide sequence: TGCAGCGTTCCGACAGGGAACTATGGCTACACCTTC. Residues: CSVPTGNYGYTF.

The V and J genes are TRBV5-5 and TRBJ1-1, with D unclear. The CDR3 runs to 14 residues. Looked up from germline, CDR1 is SGHKS and CDR2 is YYEKEE (reference sequence). V was clipped by 0 bases and J by 0 bases, with 6 bases between them. CDR3 DNA: TGTGCCAGCAGCTTGGACAGCTTGAACACTGAAGCTTTCTTT. Translating it yields CASSLDSLNTEAFF.

This clone was seen just once. The CDR3 sequence is CASSWDSNTEAFF. The CDR3 DNA follows: TGTGCCAGCAGTTGGGACAGCAACACTGAAGCTTTCTTT. The rearrangement uses TRBV2 and TRBJ1-1, with 7 bases that match TRBD1. V trimming: 5 bases; J trimming: 2 bases; junction bases outside the gene matches: 2. CDR3 length: 13 residues. The V gene's germline CDR1 is SNHLY and CDR2 FYNNEI.

This clone was picked up one time. This rearrangement joins TRBV18 to TRBJ2-4; 7 positions match TRBD2. Losses at the gene ends were 6 bases for V and 0 bases for J; bases not matched to a gene: 8. Germline V gene sequence: CDR1 KGHSH, CDR2 LQKENI. The CDR3 consists of 16 residues. CDR3 DNA: TGTGCCAGCTCCCTCCGCGGGGGTTTAGCCAAAAACATTCAGTACTTC. Its protein product is CASSLRGGLAKNIQYF.

This clone showed up just a few times. The chain couples TRBV7-2 to TRBJ2-3; 10 bases agree with TRBD2. This CDR3 is 17 amino acids long. Germline CDR1 SGHTA, CDR2 FQGNSA. V dropped 4 bases and J dropped 3; count of bases not matched to a gene: 10. The CDR3 nucleotides read TGTGCCAGCAGCTCGAGCTACCTAGCGGGAGTAACAGATACGCAGTATTTT. Residues: CASSSSYLAGVTDTQYF.

The gene calls are TRBV25-1 and TRBJ2-2; D may be TRBD2 (6 bases). CDR1 is MGHDK, CDR2 SYGVNS, per germline. The CDR3 is 16 residues long. The V end was cut by 1 base, the J end by 3 bases, with 12 bases between. CDR3: CASSEWAGTYTGELFF. CDR3 sequence (DNA): TGTGCCAGCAGTGAATGGGCGGGAACCTACACCGGGGAGCTGTTTTTT.

The chain is built from TRBV6-5 and TRBJ1-1; D not certain. The germline V and J ends were trimmed by 2 bases and 1 base, with 14 bases remaining between them. This CDR3 contains 16 residues. Germline CDR1 is MNHEY and CDR2 is SVGAGI. CDR3 in amino acids: CASSYRLVGRNTEAFF. In DNA form, the CDR3 reads TGTGCCAGCAGTTACCGGTTGGTGGGCCGGAACACTGAAGCTTTCTTT.

The CDR3 loop reads CAIHISGTARPSYEQYF. CDR3 coding DNA: TGTGCCATCCACATCTCAGGGACAGCTCGACCCTCCTACGAGCAGTACTTC. This chain connects TRBV6-7 to TRBJ2-7; 7 bases map to TRBD1. TRBV6-7 qualifies as an ORF whose function is uncertain. V was pared by 10 bases and J by 0 bases, with 18 bases of the junction left unmatched. The CDR3 covers 17 residues.

This clone was observed a single time. This chain connects TRBV9 to TRBJ1-1; the match to TRBD1 covers 10 bases. CDR1 is SGDLS and CDR2 is YYNGEE in the germline V gene. Germline trimming cut 3 bases from V and 2 bases from J; bases unmatched to any gene: 4. The CDR3 consists of 15 residues. In DNA, the CDR3 is TGTGCCAGCAGCGGACAGGGGGCCGGTAACACTGAAGCTTTCTTT. Encoded protein: CASSGQGAGNTEAFF.

This chain connects TRBV15 to TRBJ2-7; a weak D match, TRBD2 (5 bases). Germline V gene lookup returns CDR1 LNHNV and CDR2 YYDKDF (reference sequence). The CDR3 totals 14 residues. Trimming took 5 bases from V and 2 from J, leaving 13 bases between them. The CDR3 region is CATSFRTAPYEQYF. Written as DNA, the CDR3 is TGTGCCACCAGCTTTAGGACTGCGCCCTACGAGCAGTACTTC.

The chain has TRBV27 and TRBJ1-5, with D possibly being TRBD1 (5 bases). V was shortened by 5 bases and J by 1 base, with 9 bases between the two germline ends. The CDR3 totals 14 residues. From germline, CDR1 is MNHEY and CDR2 SMNVEV (reference sequence). CDR3 residues: CASSASGSNQPQHF. CDR3 bases: TGTGCCAGCAGTGCCTCAGGGAGCAATCAGCCCCAGCATTTT.

This rearrangement joins TRBV5-6 to TRBJ2-5, with D perhaps TRBD1 (6 bases). This CDR3 region has 15 residues. Germline-derived CDR1 and CDR2 are SGHDT and YYEEEE. V shed 4 bases and J shed 2 bases, with 15 bases lying between them. CDR3 nucleotide sequence: TGTGCCAGCAGCCCCCTCTACAGGGTTCAAGAGACCCAGTACTTC. Amino acids: CASSPLYRVQETQYF.

The rearrangement links TRBV11-3 to TRBJ2-1; D is unresolved. V was cut by 1 base and J by 9 bases, with 10 bases left in between. The CDR3 covers 13 residues. The germline CDR1 and CDR2 sequences are SGHNT and YENEEA. CDR3 bases: TGTGCCAGCAGCTTAGGCCCCAAGCTTGAGCAGTTCTTC. Protein: CASSLGPKLEQFF. Using reference TRBV11-3 and TRBJ2-1 for the parts outside the CDR3, the full variable domain is EAGVVQSPRYKIIEKKQPVAFWCNPISGHNTLYWYLQNLGQGPELLIRYENEEAVDDSQLPKDRFSAERLKGVDSTLKIQPAELGDSAVYLCASSLGPKLEQFFGPGTRLTVL.

The rearrangement uses TRBV30 and TRBJ1-1; D is ambiguous. V gave up 5 bases and J gave up 1 base, with 17 bases separating them. CDR1 and CDR2 (germline): GTSNPN, SVGIG (reference sequence). This CDR3 is built from 15 residues. In DNA, the CDR3 is TGTGCCTGGGGGAGGGAAAGGCTTTCGAACACTGAAGCTTTCTTT. This sequence encodes CAWGRERLSNTEAFF.

The V gene is TRBV27, the J gene TRBJ1-4; 8 positions agree with TRBD1. The trim removed 7 bases at V and 6 bases at J, leaving 13 bases unmatched. CDR1 is MNHEY and CDR2 is SMNVEV in the germline V gene (reference sequence). The CDR3 consists of 16 residues. The CDR3 region has the DNA TGTGCCAGCACAACTACTATGGACAGGGTGGATGAAAAACTGTTTTTT. This translates into CASTTTMDRVDEKLFF.

The chain's CDR3 is CASSRPGLAYNEQFF. The CDR3 nucleotides are TGTGCCAGCAGCCGGCCGGGACTAGCGTACAATGAGCAGTTCTTC. The V and J genes are TRBV4-2 and TRBJ2-1; 10 nucleotides match TRBD2. The CDR3 extends over 15 amino acids. Germline CDR1 is LGHNA and CDR2 is YNFKEQ. With 4 bases clipped from V and 4 bases from J, the junction kept 4 bases outside the gene matches.

DNA of the CDR3: TGCGCCAGCAGCTTCGGCGCTAGCGGGAGTTCTCATGCAGAGACCCAGTACTTC. Residues: CASSFGASGSSHAETQYF. This chain links TRBV5-1 with TRBJ2-5; 10 bases are shared with TRBD2. Germline V gene sequence: CDR1 SGHRS, CDR2 YFSETQ. The CDR3 totals 18 residues. The V segment lost 2 bases and the J segment 4 bases; nucleotides outside the gene matches: 14.

The chain has TRBV6-1 and TRBJ2-1; D may be TRBD1 (6 bases). Between the trimmed V and J ends, which lost 6 bases and 7 bases, there was a span of 19 bases. CDR1 and CDR2 (germline): MNHNS, SASEGT. The CDR3 is 15 residues long. The CDR3 here is CASRDRPSPGNEQFF. The DNA of the CDR3 is TGTGCCAGCAGGGACAGACCATCCCCTGGGAATGAGCAGTTCTTC.

This clone was observed once. This rearrangement joins TRBV6-5 to TRBJ2-4; the match to TRBD1 covers 7 bases. The CDR3 contains 15 residues. CDR1 and CDR2 (germline): MNHEY, SVGAGI. V lost 6 bases and J lost 0; bases outside the gene matches: 5. The CDR3 loop reads CASSQQGLAKNIQYF. CDR3 bases: TGTGCCAGCAGCCAACAGGGGCTAGCCAAAAACATTCAGTACTTC.

This sequence joins TRBV7-2 and TRBJ1-5, with a tentative D call TRBD1 (5 bases). The V end lost 5 bases, the J end lost 4 bases, and 15 bases lay between the germline ends. The CDR3 totals 15 residues. The germline V gene encodes CDR1 SGHTA and CDR2 FQGNSA. The CDR3 loop reads CASSPTAGENQPQHF. The DNA for the CDR3 is TGTGCCAGCAGCCCCACCGCGGGGGAAAATCAGCCCCAGCATTTT. The full variable domain, with the rest looked up from reference TRBV7-2 and TRBJ1-5, is GAGVSQSPSNKVTEKGKDVELRCDPISGHTALYWYRQSLGQGLEFLIYFQGNSAPDKSGLPSDRFSAERTGGSVSTLTIQRTQQEDSAVYLCASSPTAGENQPQHFGDGTRLSIL.

The V call is TRBV5-6, the J call TRBJ2-7, with 9 bases aligning to TRBD2. The CDR3 extends over 15 amino acids. CDR1 SGHDT and CDR2 YYEEEE come from the germline V gene. V trimming: 0 bases; J trimming: 6 bases; junction bases outside the gene matches: 7. The CDR3 loop is CASSLAVSGSIEQYF. CDR3 nucleotides: TGTGCCAGCAGCTTGGCGGTTAGCGGGAGCATCGAGCAGTACTTC.

In nucleotides, the CDR3 is TGTGCCAGCAGCTTGGACAGGCCGAGCAATCAGCCCCAGCATTTT. This sequence encodes CASSLDRPSNQPQHF. J is TRBJ1-5 and V is TRBV6-1; 7 nucleotides line up with TRBD1. Trimming removed 6 bases from V and 1 base from J; junction bases left unmatched: 6. This CDR3 comprises 15 residues. Germline V lookup: CDR1 MNHNS, CDR2 SASEGT.

J is TRBJ2-1 and V is TRBV2; D perhaps matches TRBD2 (5 bases). V was trimmed by 4 bases and J by 1 base, leaving 11 bases between them. Germline CDR1 SNHLY, CDR2 FYNNEI. This CDR3 has 15 residues. Written as DNA, the CDR3 is TGTGCCAGCAGTGCCTCTAGCTCTTCCTACAATGAGCAGTTCTTC. Amino acid sequence: CASSASSSSYNEQFF. The variable domain in full, completed from reference TRBV2 and TRBJ2-1, reads EPEVTQTPSHQVTQMGQEVILRCVPISNHLYFYWYRQILGQKVEFLVSFYNNEISEKSEIFDDQFSVERPDGSNFTLKIRSTKLEDSAMYFCASSASSSSYNEQFFGPGTRLTVL.

The chain uses TRBV11-2 and TRBJ2-7, with D perhaps matching TRBD1 (5 bases). The germline V gene encodes CDR1 SGHAT and CDR2 FQNNGV. This CDR3 spans 16 amino acids. V gave up 2 bases and J gave up 1 base, with 15 bases separating them. The CDR3 nucleotides are TGTGCCAGCAGCTTATTCCCCCCCGACAGATCCTACGAGCAGTACTTC. This gives the protein CASSLFPPDRSYEQYF.

This clone appeared once. This rearrangement joins TRBV6-6 to TRBJ1-5; 11 bases match TRBD1. This CDR3 contains 15 residues. Germline CDR1 and CDR2: MNHNY and SVGAGI (reference sequence). With V trimmed by 8 bases and J by 3 bases, 6 bases remained unmatched. CDR3 nucleotide sequence: TGTGCCAGCGGCGGGGACAGGGGGGACAATCAGCCCCAGCATTTT. Amino acids: CASGGDRGDNQPQHF.

This clone has just one count. This chain joins TRBV7-9 and TRBJ2-7; 8 positions match TRBD2. The CDR3 is made up of 17 amino acids. Trimming took 4 bases from V and 6 from J; bases not matched to a gene: 17. Germline lookup yields CDR1 SEHNR and CDR2 FQNEAQ (reference sequence). The CDR3: CASSSPSESGSWREQYF. DNA for the CDR3: TGTGCCAGCAGCTCCCCATCCGAAAGCGGGAGTTGGCGCGAGCAGTACTTC.

This clone was counted between two and nine times. J is TRBJ1-2 and V is TRBV29-1; 10 bases are shared with TRBD1. The CDR3 consists of 13 residues. Germline V gives CDR1 SQVTM, CDR2 ANQGSEA. J gave up 3 bases and V 6 bases, and 4 bases lay outside the gene matches. Here the CDR3 reads CSVRDRGDYGYTF. The DNA for the CDR3 is TGCAGCGTCAGGGACAGGGGCGACTATGGCTACACCTTC.

The chain joins TRBV28 to TRBJ2-1, with 9 nucleotides matching TRBD2. Per germline, CDR1 MDHEN and CDR2 SYDVKM. This CDR3 has 16 residues. V lost 5 bases to trimming and J lost 3 bases; unmatched junction nucleotides: 8. CDR3 in amino acids: CASSLSGSGLYNEQFF. The CDR3 DNA follows: TGTGCCAGCAGTCTTAGCGGGAGTGGTCTCTACAATGAGCAGTTCTTC.

CDR3 amino acids: CASSHGLDRAESTDTQYF. The DNA of the CDR3 is TGTGCCAGCAGCCATGGTTTGGACAGGGCCGAAAGCACAGATACGCAGTATTTT. This chain links TRBV11-2 with TRBJ2-3; 8 bases agree with TRBD1. Germline values: CDR1 SGHAT, CDR2 FQNNGV. With V trimmed by 5 bases and J by 0 bases, 13 bases remained unmatched. This CDR3 is built from 18 residues.